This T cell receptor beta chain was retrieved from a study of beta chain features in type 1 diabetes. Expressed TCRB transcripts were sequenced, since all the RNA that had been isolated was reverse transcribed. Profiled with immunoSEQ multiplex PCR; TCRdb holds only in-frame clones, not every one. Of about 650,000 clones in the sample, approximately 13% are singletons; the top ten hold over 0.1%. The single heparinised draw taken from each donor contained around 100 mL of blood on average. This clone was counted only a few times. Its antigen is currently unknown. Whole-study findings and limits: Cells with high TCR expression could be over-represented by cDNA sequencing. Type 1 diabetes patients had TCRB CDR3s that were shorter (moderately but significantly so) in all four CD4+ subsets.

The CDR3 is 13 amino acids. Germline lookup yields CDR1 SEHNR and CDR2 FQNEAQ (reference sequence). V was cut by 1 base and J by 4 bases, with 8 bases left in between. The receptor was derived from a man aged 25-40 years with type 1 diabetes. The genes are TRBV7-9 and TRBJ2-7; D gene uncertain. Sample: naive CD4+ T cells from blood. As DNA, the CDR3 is TGTGCCAGCAGCTTAGATCTAGTATACGAGCAGTACTTC. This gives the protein CASSLDLVYEQYF.